This TCR beta chain was sequenced in a study of cytomegalovirus exposure and HLA in healthy donors. General observations from the study: The likely origin of a cluster of highly shared sequence variants was a sequencing artifact. Researchers reported in a later analysis that common viral pathogens appeared linked to several top clusters. Diagnosis of cytomegalovirus status made by the classifier reportedly showed high specificity and sensitivity.

Healthy bone marrow donors made up the donor group. Remarks on this clone: Its antigen is not identified.

Use of 60 Vbeta and 13 Jbeta primers characterized the PCR. This table comes from immunoSEQ multiplex PCR, and its TCRdb copy is limited to in-frame clones, with some not included. The sample consists of fewer than 200,000 clones, approximately 72% of them appearing once. Specimen: PBMCs. The sequence was obtained from a human donor in good health.

CDR3 bases: TGTGCCAGCAGCTTAGTTTTTCGGGACAGCTCCTACGAGCAGTACTTC. It specifies CASSLVFRDSSYEQYF. V gene TRBV7-8 combines with J gene TRBJ2-7; TRBD1 matches 7 bases. Trimming at V came to 1 base and at J to 0 bases, leaving 6 bases not matched to a gene. This CDR3 region has 16 residues. Germline CDR1 is SGHVS and CDR2 is FQNEAQ.